The present TCR beta chain was sequenced within a study of blood T cell repertoires in COVID-19. The CDR3 totals 14 residues. Germline CDR1 is SGHRS and CDR2 is YFSETQ. V was trimmed by 3 bases and J by 8 bases, leaving 17 bases between them. Authors' analysis steps: Researchers report that nucleated cell counts were estimated from reference gene primer amplification. Clones were read by immunoSEQ multiplex PCR, and TCRdb kept only the in-frame ones, dropping some. The DNA gave D and trimming, while V, J and clone size come from that table. The top ten hold 7.9% of the sample, which has about 200,000 clones, over 75% seen once.

The sample consisted of peripheral blood. This clonotype was obtained from a woman at least 80 years old with acute or convalescent COVID-19. V is TRBV5-1 and J is TRBJ1-2, with D uncertain. CDR3 region: CASSSERSAGGYTF. The CDR3 DNA is TGCGCCAGCAGCTCTGAAAGGTCCGCCGGGGGCTACACCTTC.